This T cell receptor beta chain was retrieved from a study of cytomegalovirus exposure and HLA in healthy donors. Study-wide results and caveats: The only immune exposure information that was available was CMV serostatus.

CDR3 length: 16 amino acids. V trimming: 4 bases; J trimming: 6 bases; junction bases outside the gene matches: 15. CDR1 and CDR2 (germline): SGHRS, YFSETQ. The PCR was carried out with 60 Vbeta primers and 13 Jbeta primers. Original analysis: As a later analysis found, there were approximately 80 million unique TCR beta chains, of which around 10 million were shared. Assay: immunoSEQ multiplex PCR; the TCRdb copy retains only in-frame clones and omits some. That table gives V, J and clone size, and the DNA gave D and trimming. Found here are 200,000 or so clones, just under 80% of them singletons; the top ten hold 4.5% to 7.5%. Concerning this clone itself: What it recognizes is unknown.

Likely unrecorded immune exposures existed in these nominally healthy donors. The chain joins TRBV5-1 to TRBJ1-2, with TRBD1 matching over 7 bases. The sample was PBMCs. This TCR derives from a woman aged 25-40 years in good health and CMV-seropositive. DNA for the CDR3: TGCGCCAGCAGCAACACTGCTCGGGCAGGGGGAGATGGCTACACCTTC. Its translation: CASSNTARAGGDGYTF.